The 23 T cell receptor beta chains listed next were all sequenced from one sample in a study of CD8 T cells in Susac syndrome. After extraction with the RNeasy kit, about 0.5 to 1 ug of the RNA was reverse transcribed using random hexamers. TCRdb independently ran MiXCR on the immunoSEQ multiplex PCR reads; one entry per CDR3 protein. Among some 140,000 distinct CDR3 sequences listed, over 80% were seen once. Sequencing was performed on CD8+ T cells from PBMCs. These receptors originate from a human donor with multiple sclerosis.

Only one count was recorded for this clonotype. The chain links TRBV13 to TRBJ2-3; 10 bases agree with TRBD2. With 4 bases clipped from V and 6 bases from J, the junction kept 7 bases outside the gene matches. CDR1 PRHDT and CDR2 FYEKMQ come from the germline V gene (reference sequence). The CDR3 is 15 amino acids. The CDR3, as DNA: TGTGCCAGCAGCTCATCTAGCGGGGGAGGCGATACGCAGTATTTT. Protein product: CASSSSSGGGDTQYF. The full variable domain, completed using reference TRBV13 and TRBJ2-3, is AAGVIQSPRHLIKEKRETATLKCYPIPRHDTVYWYQQGPGQDPQFLISFYEKMQSDKGSIPDRFSAQQFSDYHSELNMSSLELGDSALYFCASSSSSGGGDTQYFGPGTRLTVL.

This chain uses TRBV3-1 with TRBJ2-4; D is possibly TRBD2 (5 bases). V gave up 4 bases and J gave up 8 bases, with 18 bases separating them. Germline V gene sequence: CDR1 LGHDT, CDR2 YNNKEL (reference sequence). The CDR3 extends over 15 amino acids. CDR3 sequence (DNA): TGTGCCAGCAGCCCGGGGTCTTCGGTGGGATACATTCAGTACTTC. As protein: CASSPGSSVGYIQYF.

Concerning this clonotype itself: The junction and the germline gene differ at one end; a read error may be behind it. This chain links TRBV7-9 with TRBJ1-4; D is uncertain. CDR1 is SEHNR, CDR2 FQNEAQ, per germline (reference sequence). This CDR3 region has 16 residues. This CDR3 reads CSSSFGSDSKGEKLFF. The CDR3 DNA is TGTTCCAGCAGCTTCGGGTCGGATTCTAAGGGTGAAAAACTGTTTTTT.

CDR3 sequence: CASSQDRQPSYNEQFF. For the CDR3, the DNA is TGCGCCAGCAGCCAAGATCGACAGCCCTCCTACAATGAGCAGTTCTTC. V is TRBV4-1 and J is TRBJ2-1; D perhaps matches TRBD1 (5 bases). The CDR3 totals 16 residues. The V end was cut by 0 bases, the J end by 0 bases, with 9 bases between. CDR1 and CDR2 from the germline V gene are MGHRA and YSYEKL.

The genes are TRBV2 and TRBJ2-7; 10 bases match TRBD1. Germline assignment: CDR1 SNHLY and CDR2 FYNNEI. Germline trimming cut 2 bases from V and 3 bases from J; bases unmatched to any gene: 4. The CDR3 is 15 amino acids. DNA for the CDR3: TGTGCCAGCAGTGAATCGACAGGGGGCAGCTACGAGCAGTACGTC. It is translated as CASSESTGGSYEQYV.

The chain recombines TRBV18 with TRBJ2-6, with TRBD1 matching over 8 bases. Germline trimming cut 4 bases from V and 0 bases from J; bases unmatched to any gene: 14. Germline values: CDR1 KGHSH, CDR2 LQKENI. CDR3 length: 20 amino acids. CDR3 nucleotides: TGTGCCAGCTCACGATGGATCTCAGCAGGGGGCCCCTCTGGGGCCAACGTCCTGACTTTC. As protein: CASSRWISAGGPSGANVLTF.

This clonotype occurred once. The chain links TRBV12-3 or TRBV12-4 to TRBJ1-5; 8 positions match TRBD1. This CDR3 spans 17 amino acids. V was pared by 1 base and J by 2 bases, with 7 bases of the junction left unmatched. CDR3 loop: CASSLVLSGGGNQPQHF. CDR3 DNA sequence: TGTGCCAGCAGTTTAGTCCTGTCAGGGGGCGGCAATCAGCCCCAGCATTTT.

J is TRBJ1-1 and V is TRBV12-3 or TRBV12-4, with TRBD1 matching 7 bases. The CDR3 totals 14 residues. The V segment lost 6 bases and the J segment 7 bases; nucleotides outside the gene matches: 11. CDR3 sequence (DNA): TGTGCCAGCAGCCCAAGGACAGGATTTTTTGAAGCTTTCTTT. It translates to CASSPRTGFFEAFF.

This chain joins TRBV29-1 and TRBJ1-3; D not certain. V was shortened by 0 bases and J by 1 base, with 7 bases between the two germline ends. The CDR3 is 14 amino acids. CDR1 is SQVTM, CDR2 ANQGSEA, per germline. The DNA for the CDR3 is TGCAGCGTTGAAGATGGAGTGTCTGGAAACACCATATATTTT. It codes for CSVEDGVSGNTIYF.

This clonotype occurred a few times. The chain uses TRBV6-2 or TRBV6-3 and TRBJ2-1; no clear D. This CDR3 region has 12 residues. Looked up from germline, CDR1 is MNHEY and CDR2 is SVGEGT. V lost 4 bases and J 9 bases, leaving 10 bases between the germline ends. The CDR3 region is CASSFGQIEQFF. DNA of the CDR3: TGTGCCAGCAGTTTCGGTCAGATTGAGCAGTTCTTC.

The V gene is TRBV27, the J gene TRBJ1-5, with unresolved D. The length of the CDR3 is 13 residues. Germline V gene lookup returns CDR1 MNHEY and CDR2 SMNVEV (reference sequence). Trimming left V 4 bases short and J 6 bases short, with 10 bases between. CDR3 region: CASSYSLFQPQHF. The CDR3 DNA follows: TGTGCCAGCAGTTACAGCCTCTTTCAGCCCCAGCATTTT.

V usage is TRBV27 and J usage is TRBJ1-2; D unresolved. The CDR3 spans 14 residues. In germline, CDR1 is MNHEY, CDR2 SMNVEV (reference sequence). Trimming left V 0 bases short and J 8 bases short, with 13 bases between. DNA for the CDR3: TGTGCCAGCAGTTTATCTTCGACTGTCGGGGGCTACACCTTC. Residues: CASSLSSTVGGYTF.

The chain recombines TRBV29-1 with TRBJ2-5; 7 bases line up with TRBD2. Germline CDR1 SQVTM, CDR2 ANQGSEA. The CDR3 runs 15 residues. V trimming: 6 bases; J trimming: 4 bases; junction bases outside the gene matches: 14. CDR3 amino acids: CSVMGGEEIPETQYF. DNA for the CDR3: TGCAGCGTCATGGGGGGGGAAGAGATCCCAGAGACCCAGTACTTC.

This clonotype was recorded once. V and J are TRBV9 and TRBJ2-5; 9 bases are a match to TRBD2. CDR1 and CDR2 (germline): SGDLS, YYNGEE. The CDR3 runs 16 residues. V trimming: 0 bases; J trimming: 5 bases; junction bases outside the gene matches: 8. The CDR3 sequence is CASSVGARGRGETQYF. CDR3 nucleotide sequence: TGTGCCAGCAGCGTAGGAGCCCGCGGGAGGGGGGAGACCCAGTACTTC.

The rearrangement links TRBV2 to TRBJ1-4; 9 bases map to TRBD1. Losses at the gene ends were 6 bases for V and 6 bases for J; bases not matched to a gene: 5. The CDR3 is 14 residues long. Germline loops: CDR1 SNHLY, CDR2 FYNNEI. CDR3 DNA sequence: TGTGCCAGCAGGGAACAGGGGGCGGATGAAAAACTGTTTTTT. Translated, it gives CASREQGADEKLFF.

V and J are TRBV18 and TRBJ1-1, with D tentatively TRBD1 (5 bases). V shed 6 bases and J shed 8 bases, with 13 bases lying between them. The germline CDR1 and CDR2 sequences are KGHSH and LQKENI. CDR3 length: 12 residues. Here the CDR3 DNA reads TGTGCCAGCTCCTTGGGGGACCCGGAAGCTTTCTTT. Translated: CASSLGDPEAFF.

The chain is built from TRBV3-1 and TRBJ2-2; D remains unclear. Trimming took off 4 bases at V and 4 bases at J, with 10 bases between the two ends. CDR1 is LGHDT, CDR2 YNNKEL, per germline (reference sequence). The CDR3 spans 14 residues. CDR3 in amino acids: CASSLSVLTGELFF. CDR3 nucleotide sequence: TGTGCCAGCAGCCTTTCAGTCCTCACCGGGGAGCTGTTTTTT.

The chain recombines TRBV19 with TRBJ1-3; D is possibly TRBD1 (5 bases). V shed 5 bases and J shed 8 bases, with 19 bases lying between them. CDR1 is LNHDA, CDR2 SQIVND, per germline (reference sequence). The CDR3 totals 15 residues. This chain's CDR3 is CASSLEGLPRDTIYF. Written as DNA, the CDR3 is TGTGCCAGTAGTCTCGAGGGACTACCGAGGGACACCATATATTTT.

The chain uses TRBV11-3 and TRBJ2-6, with D possibly being TRBD1 (7 bases). CDR1 is SGHNT, CDR2 YENEEA, per germline. The CDR3 has 20 residues. V was trimmed by 0 bases and J by 3 bases, leaving 21 bases between them. The CDR3 spells CASSLEGVVRGAFGANVLTF. Here the CDR3 DNA reads TGTGCCAGCAGCTTAGAGGGAGTGGTCAGGGGGGCCTTTGGGGCCAACGTCCTGACTTTC. The full variable domain, completed using reference TRBV11-3 and TRBJ2-6, is EAGVVQSPRYKIIEKKQPVAFWCNPISGHNTLYWYLQNLGQGPELLIRYENEEAVDDSQLPKDRFSAERLKGVDSTLKIQPAELGDSAVYLCASSLEGVVRGAFGANVLTFGAGSRLTVL.

The chain carries TRBV27 and TRBJ2-2; D unclear. Trimming pared 8 bases from V and 2 bases from J, leaving 12 bases between. Looked up from germline, CDR1 is MNHEY and CDR2 is SMNVEV (reference sequence). CDR3 size: 14 residues. CDR3 region: CASAEMDNTGELFF. CDR3 coding DNA: TGTGCCAGCGCAGAGATGGATAACACCGGGGAGCTGTTTTTT.

This sequence joins TRBV4-2 and TRBJ2-1, with D uncertain. Germline CDR1 reads LGHNA; CDR2 reads YNFKEQ. The CDR3 has 15 residues. Trimming stripped 0 bases from V and 6 bases from J, with 12 bases between. The CDR3 region is CASSQDASEINEQFF. CDR3 sequence (DNA): TGTGCCAGCAGCCAAGATGCGAGCGAAATCAATGAGCAGTTCTTC.

This clonotype was detected only a few times. The V gene is TRBV7-2, the J gene TRBJ2-1; TRBD2 matches at 11 bases. This CDR3 is built from 16 residues. Germline V gene sequence: CDR1 SGHTA, CDR2 FQGNSA. Unmatched junction bases numbered 13, after V lost 7 bases and J lost 8 bases. The CDR3 DNA sequence: TGTGCCAGCACCTTTCAATTTAGCGGGAGGGCCGATGAGCAGTTCTTC. Protein: CASTFQFSGRADEQFF.

This rearrangement joins TRBV29-1 to TRBJ1-3, with 8 positions matching TRBD1. This CDR3 spans 14 amino acids. V was pared by 4 bases and J by 4 bases, with 6 bases of the junction left unmatched. CDR1 is SQVTM, CDR2 ANQGSEA, per germline. Here the CDR3 reads CSVAWTGSGNTIYF. The CDR3 DNA reads as TGCAGCGTTGCGTGGACAGGGTCAGGAAACACCATATATTTT.